A single sample is the source of the 2 T cell receptor beta chains below, sequenced in a study of shared clonotypes between healthy human individuals. As defined, naive CD8 cells were CD45RO-negative and positively selected for CCR7, with terminally differentiated effector memory CD45RA+ cells excluded. Sequencing was performed with immunoSEQ multiplex PCR; in TCRdb, only in-frame clones are kept and a portion is missing. This table holds some 2 million clones, around 96% found once. Sequenced sample: naive CD8+ T cells sorted from blood. All receptors come from a man aged 18 to 30 in good health.

CDR3 DNA: TGTGCCAGCAGCTTAGGACCCTCTGGGGCCAACGTCCTGACTTTC. Its translation is CASSLGPSGANVLTF. V is TRBV11-2 and J is TRBJ2-6; D remains ambiguous. Germline CDR1 is SGHAT and CDR2 is FQNNGV. V was shortened by 1 base and J by 0 bases, with 4 bases between the two germline ends. The CDR3 spans 15 residues. The whole variable domain, remainder taken from reference TRBV11-2 and TRBJ2-6, is EAGVAQSPRYKIIEKRQSVAFWCNPISGHATLYWYQQILGQGPKLLIQFQNNGVVDDSQLPKDRFSAERLKGVDSTLKIQPAKLEDSAVYLCASSLGPSGANVLTFGAGSRLTVL.

This chain links TRBV19 with TRBJ2-7; TRBD2 is a possible D gene (5 bases). V was shortened by 5 bases and J by 3 bases, with 14 bases between the two germline ends. Germline CDR1 is LNHDA and CDR2 is SQIVND (reference sequence). This CDR3 spans 14 amino acids. CDR3 DNA: TGTGCCAGTAGTCCAACTAGTTCTGGCTACGAGCAGTACTTC. Its translation: CASSPTSSGYEQYF.